The 10 T cell receptor beta chains given below trace back to one sample, sequenced in a study of blood T cells in healthy people across ages. A second PCR of about 6 to 11 cycles used a sample-barcoded 5' primer and a J-beta primer mix. In TCRdb, the 5' RACE reads were re-called with MiXCR into one record per CDR3 protein. The data hold 780,000 or so distinct CDR3 sequences, with roughly 50% observed a single time. Input material: blood. These receptors came from a man between 40 and 49 years old in good health.

V usage is TRBV18 and J usage is TRBJ2-7; D possibly corresponds to TRBD1 (5 bases). Germline lookup yields CDR1 KGHSH and CDR2 LQKENI. V lost 0 bases and J lost 6, with 18 bases in between. The CDR3 has 16 residues. The CDR3 is CASSPPVGPGSGEQYF. CDR3 in DNA: TGTGCCAGCTCACCACCGGTTGGGCCAGGGTCGGGCGAGCAGTACTTC.

This clonotype was seen a few times. The genes are TRBV7-2 and TRBJ2-3; no definite D call. The CDR3 spans 11 residues. Germline V gene lookup returns CDR1 SGHTA and CDR2 FQGNSA. Trimming took 10 bases from V and 6 from J, leaving 11 bases between them. CDR3 protein: CATRPVDTQYF. The CDR3 bases are TGTGCCACTCGCCCCGTCGATACGCAGTATTTT.

This clonotype came up once. The chain recombines TRBV4-2 with TRBJ2-3, with D maybe TRBD1 (6 bases). V was cut by 4 bases and J by 4 bases, with 21 bases left in between. The CDR3 is 17 residues long. In germline, CDR1 is LGHNA, CDR2 YNFKEQ. The CDR3 sequence is CASSLSPGSQGPDTQYF. In DNA form, the CDR3 reads TGTGCCAGCAGCCTTTCACCGGGATCCCAGGGGCCAGATACGCAGTATTTT.

This clonotype was detected only a few times. The CDR3 DNA follows: TGTGCCACCAGCGGATACCTGGGGGGGAAACAAGAGACCCAGTACTTC. It is translated as CATSGYLGGKQETQYF. The V call is TRBV15, the J call TRBJ2-5; 7 bases agree with TRBD2. V gave up 5 bases and J gave up 2 bases; unmatched junction bases: 11. The CDR3 has 16 amino acids. In germline, CDR1 is LNHNV, CDR2 YYDKDF (reference sequence).

This clonotype occurred many times. This sequence joins TRBV5-1 and TRBJ2-5; possible D gene TRBD2, 5 bases. Trimming pared 4 bases from V and 2 bases from J, leaving 12 bases between. The CDR3 is 14 amino acids. CDR1 and CDR2 from the germline V gene are SGHRS and YFSETQ. The CDR3 reads CASSAVDWQETQYF. As DNA, the CDR3 is TGCGCCAGCAGCGCCGTGGACTGGCAAGAGACCCAGTACTTC.

In this sample, this clonotype turned up a few times. This chain's CDR3 is CASSQVFPERPYWFF. The CDR3 bases are TGTGCCAGCAGCCAAGTTTTTCCGGAACGTCCCTATTGGTTCTTC. The V and J genes are TRBV3-1 and TRBJ2-1; D is uncertain. The length of the CDR3 is 15 residues. From germline, CDR1 is LGHDT and CDR2 YNNKEL (reference sequence). V was clipped by 1 base and J by 15 bases, with 22 bases between them.

Here the CDR3 DNA reads TGTGCCAGCAGTTACGTCGGGACAGGGATTTCCACAGATACGCAGTATTTT. This codes for CASSYVGTGISTDTQYF. The chain has TRBV6-5 and TRBJ2-3, with TRBD1 identical over 9 bases. V was pared by 2 bases and J by 2 bases, with 8 bases of the junction left unmatched. This CDR3 spans 17 amino acids. Germline lookup yields CDR1 MNHEY and CDR2 SVGAGI.

This clonotype has just one count. The chain joins TRBV6-2 or TRBV6-3 to TRBJ2-5; the D is unclear. The better agreement between TRBJ2-7 and the DNA end casts doubt on the J call. The CDR3 length is 16 residues. Germline CDR1 is MNHEY and CDR2 is SVGEGT. CDR3 loop: CASSYPAVGRSYEQYF. CDR3 bases: TGTGCCAGCAGTTACCCCGCTGTGGGCAGGAGCTACGAGCAGTACTTC.

This clonotype was seen once. This chain joins TRBV4-3 and TRBJ2-3; 7 bases line up with TRBD1. The CDR3 spans 14 residues. V trimming: 4 bases; J trimming: 2 bases; junction bases outside the gene matches: 3. Germline V lookup: CDR1 LGHNA, CDR2 YSLEER. The CDR3 bases are TGCGCCAGCAGCCGGGGACAGAACACAGATACGCAGTATTTT. This encodes CASSRGQNTDTQYF.

This clonotype was seen only once. The chain recombines TRBV15 with TRBJ2-7, with 7 bases matching TRBD1. Germline values: CDR1 LNHNV, CDR2 YYDKDF (reference sequence). The CDR3 has 15 residues. The trim removed 5 bases at V and 1 base at J, leaving 8 bases unmatched. Written as DNA, the CDR3 is TGTGCCACCAGCGAGGGGACAGAGGTATCCTACGAGCAGTACTTC. This sequence encodes CATSEGTEVSYEQYF.